The clone carrying this T cell receptor beta chain has more than one count but fewer than ten. The target antigen is unknown. The V gene lost 5 bases and the J gene lost 3 bases, with 7 bases spanning the gap. This CDR3 comprises 12 residues. Germline lookup yields CDR1 SGHNT and CDR2 YENEEA. The sample belongs to a study of T cell repertoires in cytomegalovirus infection. As for the study in general: Recently identified HLA-C-restricted CMV epitopes were among the peptides used. It was the public TCR beta signatures that indicated both CMV infection and matching HLA type.

Findings and limits, study-wide: There were HLA-C-restricted CMV-specific TCR beta clonotypes dominating the ex vivo response.

One entry per CDR3 protein, called by TCRdb with MiXCR from the reads. The sample holds 250,000 to 400,000 distinct CDR3 sequences, roughly 25% seen once. V gene TRBV11-3 combines with J gene TRBJ2-5; D gene ambiguous. The sample was cultured PBMCs, taken from culture after CMV antigen stimulation. This receptor was obtained from a human donor in good health (CMV status not recorded). Some clones in this sample may be carry-over from other donors' samples. CDR3 in amino acids: CASSQTEETQYF. CDR3 DNA sequence: TGTGCCAGCAGCCAGACGGAAGAGACCCAGTACTTC. Supplemented by reference TRBV11-3 and TRBJ2-5, the full variable domain reads EAGVVQSPRYKIIEKKQPVAFWCNPISGHNTLYWYLQNLGQGPELLIRYENEEAVDDSQLPKDRFSAERLKGVDSTLKIQPAELGDSAVYLCASSQTEETQYFGPGTRLLVL.